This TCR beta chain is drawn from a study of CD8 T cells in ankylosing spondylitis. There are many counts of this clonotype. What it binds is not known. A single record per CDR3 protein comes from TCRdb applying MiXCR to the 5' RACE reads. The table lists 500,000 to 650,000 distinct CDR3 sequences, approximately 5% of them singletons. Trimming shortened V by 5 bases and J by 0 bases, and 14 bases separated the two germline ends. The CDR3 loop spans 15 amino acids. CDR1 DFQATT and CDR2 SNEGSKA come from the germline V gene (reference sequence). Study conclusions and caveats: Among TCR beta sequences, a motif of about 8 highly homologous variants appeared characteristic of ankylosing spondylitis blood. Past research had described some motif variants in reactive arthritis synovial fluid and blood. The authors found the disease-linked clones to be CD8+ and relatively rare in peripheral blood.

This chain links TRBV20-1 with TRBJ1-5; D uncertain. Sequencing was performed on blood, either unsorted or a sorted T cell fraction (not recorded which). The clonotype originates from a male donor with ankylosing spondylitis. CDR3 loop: CSASRFTFSNQPQHF. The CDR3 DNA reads TGCAGTGCTTCAAGATTTACGTTTAGCAATCAGCCCCAGCATTTT.